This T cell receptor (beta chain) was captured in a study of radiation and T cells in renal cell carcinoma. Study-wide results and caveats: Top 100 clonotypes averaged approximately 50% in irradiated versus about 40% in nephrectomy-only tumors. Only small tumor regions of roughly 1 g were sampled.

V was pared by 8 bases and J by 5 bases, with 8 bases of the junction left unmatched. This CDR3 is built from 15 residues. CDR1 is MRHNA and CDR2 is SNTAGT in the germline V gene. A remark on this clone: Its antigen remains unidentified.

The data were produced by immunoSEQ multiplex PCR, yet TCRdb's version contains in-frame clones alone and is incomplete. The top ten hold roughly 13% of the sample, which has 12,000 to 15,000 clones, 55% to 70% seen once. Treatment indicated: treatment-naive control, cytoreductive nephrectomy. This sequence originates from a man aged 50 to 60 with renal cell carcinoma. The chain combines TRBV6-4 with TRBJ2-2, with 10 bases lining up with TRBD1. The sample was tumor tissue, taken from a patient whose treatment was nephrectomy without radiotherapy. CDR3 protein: CASRETGGLTGELFF. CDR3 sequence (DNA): TGTGCCAGCCGAGAGACAGGGGGCCTTACCGGGGAGCTGTTTTTT.